This TCR beta chain was captured in a study of blood T cell repertoires in COVID-19. Overall study context: COVID-19 samples, acute and convalescent, were from the United States, Italy and Spain. PBMCs, B-cell-depleted T cells, or T cells provided the cDNA or gDNA that made up the material.

Methods used by the authors: For nucleated cells, counts were estimated from reference gene primer amplification. Method: immunoSEQ multiplex PCR; TCRdb's copy keeps in-frame clones and lacks some. Clone size and V and J calls were adopted from that table, with D and trimming inferred from the DNA. The table lists roughly 76,000 clones, around 90% of them singletons. This clone has just one count. The clonotype originates from an elderly woman with active or convalescent COVID-19. The specimen sequenced was peripheral blood.

The CDR3 coding sequence is TGTGCCAGTAGTACGAGGGGGACTGAAGCTTTCTTT. Translated: CASSTRGTEAFF. The rearrangement joins TRBV19 to TRBJ1-1, with D maybe TRBD1 (6 bases). The CDR3 totals 12 residues. In germline, CDR1 is LNHDA, CDR2 SQIVND (reference sequence). Between the trimmed V and J ends, which lost 4 bases and 5 bases, there was a span of 8 bases. Full variable domain (outside the CDR3, taken from reference TRBV19 and TRBJ1-1): DGGITQSPKYLFRKEGQNVTLSCEQNLNHDAMYWYRQDPGQGLRLIYYSQIVNDFQKGDIAEGYSVSREKKESFPLTVTSAQKNPTAFYLCASSTRGTEAFFGQGTRLTVV.